This entry lists 15 T cell receptor beta chains sequenced from one sample in a study of cytomegalovirus exposure and HLA in healthy donors. The PCR made use of 60 Vbeta and 13 Jbeta primers. Assay used: immunoSEQ multiplex PCR; TCRdb lists only in-frame clones, some missing. The sample consists of about 140,000 clones, about 80% of them appearing once. The sample was PBMCs. These receptors were collected from a man between 40 and 49 years old in good health and CMV-seronegative.

The chain combines TRBV5-1 with TRBJ2-2, with a tentative D call TRBD2 (6 bases). V gave up 0 bases and J gave up 6 bases, with 15 bases separating them. Germline CDR1 is SGHRS and CDR2 is YFSETQ. The CDR3 has 16 amino acids. The chain's CDR3 is CASSLVIAGTAGELFF. The DNA of the CDR3 is TGCGCCAGCAGCTTGGTTATTGCGGGGACCGCCGGGGAGCTGTTTTTT.

This chain uses TRBV18 with TRBJ2-2; 12 bases fit TRBD2. CDR3 size: 16 residues. The germline V gene has CDR1 KGHSH and CDR2 LQKENI. V gave up 6 bases and J gave up 4 bases; unmatched junction bases: 6. CDR3 amino acids: CASSAPGLAGTGELFF. In DNA, the CDR3 is TGTGCCAGCTCGGCTCCGGGACTAGCGGGCACCGGGGAGCTGTTTTTT.

With respect to this clone: This sample also contains other DNA sequences that code for the same CDR3. This rearrangement joins TRBV7-2 to TRBJ1-1, with 7 bases that match TRBD1. CDR3 length: 14 residues. Unmatched junction bases numbered 6, after V lost 4 bases and J lost 4 bases. Germline assignment: CDR1 SGHTA and CDR2 FQGNSA. CDR3 sequence: CASSYTGQATEAFF. CDR3 bases: TGTGCCAGCAGCTATACAGGACAGGCCACTGAAGCTTTCTTT.

J is TRBJ1-6 and V is TRBV11-3; D is undetermined. V was shortened by 1 base and J by 7 bases, with 8 bases between the two germline ends. Per the germline V gene, CDR1 is SGHNT and CDR2 is YENEEA. This CDR3 is built from 14 residues. Here the CDR3 DNA reads TGTGCCAGCAGCTTAGGGATGGAGAATTCACCCCTCCACTTT. Translating it yields CASSLGMENSPLHF.

This clone appeared once. The chain carries TRBV19 and TRBJ1-6; 7 bases align to TRBD1. The length of the CDR3 is 17 residues. Germline V CDR1 and CDR2: LNHDA, SQIVND (reference sequence). Trimming cost V 1 base and J 10 bases; bases outside gene matches: 13. Here the CDR3 reads CASSIGDPGQQSSPLHF. The CDR3, as DNA: TGTGCCAGTAGTATAGGGGATCCGGGACAGCAATCATCACCCCTCCACTTT.

V and J are TRBV5-1 and TRBJ1-2; the match to TRBD1 covers 9 bases. The V gene's germline CDR1 is SGHRS and CDR2 YFSETQ. This CDR3 has 15 amino acids. V shed 0 bases, J shed 2 bases, and the junction held 2 bases outside the gene matches. The CDR3: CASSLDRGQNYGYTF. In nucleotides, the CDR3 is TGCGCCAGCAGCTTGGACAGGGGGCAGAACTATGGCTACACCTTC.

The chain recombines TRBV19 with TRBJ2-7; 8 nucleotides line up with TRBD1. CDR3 size: 15 residues. Germline values: CDR1 LNHDA, CDR2 SQIVND (reference sequence). V lost 5 bases to trimming and J lost 0 bases; unmatched junction nucleotides: 6. CDR3 loop: CASSLQQGGSYEQYF. The CDR3 nucleotides read TGTGCCAGTAGTCTGCAACAGGGGGGCTCCTACGAGCAGTACTTC.

V gene TRBV5-4 combines with J gene TRBJ2-2; D may be TRBD2 (5 bases). The germline V gene encodes CDR1 SGHNT and CDR2 YYREEE (reference sequence). The CDR3 has 18 residues. The V end was cut by 4 bases, the J end by 0 bases, with 19 bases between. CDR3 sequence: CASSPGFLESTNTGELFF. Here the CDR3 DNA reads TGTGCCAGCAGCCCGGGGTTTCTAGAATCAACGAACACCGGGGAGCTGTTTTTT.

The chain uses TRBV9 and TRBJ2-2; perhaps TRBD1 as D (5 bases). The CDR3 has 14 residues. Looked up from germline, CDR1 is SGDLS and CDR2 is YYNGEE. V was cut by 5 bases and J by 6 bases, with 14 bases left in between. CDR3 nucleotide sequence: TGTGCCAGCAGTCTTTTGGGGCGCGCCGGGGAGCTGTTTTTT. It yields the protein CASSLLGRAGELFF.

This clone has just a few counts. The chain carries TRBV9 and TRBJ2-5, with 10 bases matching TRBD2. The germline V gene encodes CDR1 SGDLS and CDR2 YYNGEE. CDR3 length: 15 residues. With 2 bases clipped from V and 0 bases from J, the junction kept 1 base outside the gene matches. The CDR3, as DNA: TGTGCCAGCAGCGTGGGACTAGCGTACCAAGAGACCCAGTACTTC. This gives the protein CASSVGLAYQETQYF.

The CDR3 is CASSFRGGQAYEQYF. In nucleotides, the CDR3 is TGTGCCAGCAGTTTTAGGGGGGGCCAAGCGTACGAGCAGTACTTC. The chain couples TRBV28 to TRBJ2-7; possible D gene TRBD2, 7 bases. The CDR3 length is 15 residues. CDR1 and CDR2 from the germline V gene are MDHEN and SYDVKM. V was cut by 3 bases and J by 4 bases, with 16 bases left in between.

J is TRBJ2-3 and V is TRBV7-2; 7 nucleotides match TRBD1. The CDR3 has 16 amino acids. Germline lookup yields CDR1 SGHTA and CDR2 FQGNSA. V lost 5 bases, J lost 2 bases, and 10 bases stayed unmatched. CDR3 in DNA: TGTGCCAGCAGCGCGCCAGACAGGGTTTACACAGATACGCAGTATTTT. This encodes CASSAPDRVYTDTQYF. The full variable domain, in which reference TRBV7-2 and TRBJ2-3 provide the parts outside the CDR3, is GAGVSQSPSNKVTEKGKDVELRCDPISGHTALYWYRQSLGQGLEFLIYFQGNSAPDKSGLPSDRFSAERTGGSVSTLTIQRTQQEDSAVYLCASSAPDRVYTDTQYFGPGTRLTVL.

V is TRBV6-1 and J is TRBJ2-1; D possibly corresponds to TRBD1 (6 bases). CDR1 is MNHNS and CDR2 is SASEGT in the germline V gene. The V end lost 6 bases, the J end lost 7 bases, and 13 bases lay between the germline ends. CDR3 size: 13 residues. The CDR3 is CASSYRVWNEQFF. In DNA form, the CDR3 reads TGTGCCAGCAGCTACAGGGTGTGGAATGAGCAGTTCTTC.

The J gene is TRBJ2-7, the V gene TRBV5-1; D gene uncertain. The germline CDR1 and CDR2 sequences are SGHRS and YFSETQ. The CDR3 spans 12 residues. Trimming stripped 0 bases from V and 4 bases from J, with 5 bases between. In DNA form, the CDR3 reads TGCGCCAGCAGCTTGGACAGATACGAGCAGTACTTC. This codes for CASSLDRYEQYF.

CDR3: CAISERQRGTTDTQYF. As DNA, the CDR3 is TGTGCCATCAGTGAGCGGCAGCGGGGGACCACAGATACGCAGTATTTT. The rearrangement links TRBV10-3 to TRBJ2-3, with 8 positions matching TRBD2. In germline, CDR1 is ENHRY, CDR2 SYGVKD. This CDR3 comprises 16 residues. The V and J ends lost 2 bases and 2 bases, in that order; junction bases with no gene match: 6.